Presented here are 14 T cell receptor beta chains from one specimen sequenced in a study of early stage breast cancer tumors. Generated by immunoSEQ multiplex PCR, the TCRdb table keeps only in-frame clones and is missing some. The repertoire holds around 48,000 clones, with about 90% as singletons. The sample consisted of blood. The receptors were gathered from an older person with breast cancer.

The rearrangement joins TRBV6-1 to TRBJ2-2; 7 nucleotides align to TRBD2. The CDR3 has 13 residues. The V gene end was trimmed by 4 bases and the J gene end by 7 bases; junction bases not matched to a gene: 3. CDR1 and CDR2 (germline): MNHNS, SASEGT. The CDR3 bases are TGTGCCAGCAGTGTGAGCGGGGTCGGGGAGCTGTTTTTT. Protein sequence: CASSVSGVGELFF.

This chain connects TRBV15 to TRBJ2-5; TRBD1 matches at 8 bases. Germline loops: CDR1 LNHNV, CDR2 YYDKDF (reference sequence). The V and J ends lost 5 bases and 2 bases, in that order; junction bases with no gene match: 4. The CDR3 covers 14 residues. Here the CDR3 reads CATSQGAQQETQYF. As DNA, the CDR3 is TGTGCCACCAGCCAGGGGGCGCAGCAAGAGACCCAGTACTTC.

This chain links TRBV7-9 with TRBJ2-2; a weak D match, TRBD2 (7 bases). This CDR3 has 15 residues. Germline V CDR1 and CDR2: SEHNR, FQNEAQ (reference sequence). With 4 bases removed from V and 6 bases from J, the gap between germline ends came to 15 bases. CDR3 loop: CASSYTGGLAGELFF. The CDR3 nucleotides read TGTGCCAGCAGCTATACCGGGGGGCTTGCCGGGGAGCTGTTTTTT.

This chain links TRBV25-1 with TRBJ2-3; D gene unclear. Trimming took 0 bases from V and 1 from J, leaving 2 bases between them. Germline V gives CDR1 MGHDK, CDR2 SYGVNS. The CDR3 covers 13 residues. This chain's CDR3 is CASSEYGTDTQYF. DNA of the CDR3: TGTGCCAGCAGTGAATACGGCACAGATACGCAGTATTTT.

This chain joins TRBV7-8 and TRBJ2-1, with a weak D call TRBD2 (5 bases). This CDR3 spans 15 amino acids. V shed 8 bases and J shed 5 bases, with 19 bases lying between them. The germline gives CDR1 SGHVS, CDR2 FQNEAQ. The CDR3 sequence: CASWNGLAGNNEQFF. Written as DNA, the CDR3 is TGTGCCAGCTGGAATGGGCTAGCCGGCAACAATGAGCAGTTCTTC. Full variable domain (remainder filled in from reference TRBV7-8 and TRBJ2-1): GAGVSQSPRYKVAKRGQDVALRCDPISGHVSLFWYQQALGQGPEFLTYFQNEAQLDKSGLPSDRFFAERPEGSVSTLKIQRTQQEDSAVYLCASWNGLAGNNEQFFGPGTRLTVL.

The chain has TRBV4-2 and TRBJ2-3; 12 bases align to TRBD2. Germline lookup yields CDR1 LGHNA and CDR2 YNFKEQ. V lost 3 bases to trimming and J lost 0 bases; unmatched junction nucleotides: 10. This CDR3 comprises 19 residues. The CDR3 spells CASSHVGLAGHTSTDTQYF. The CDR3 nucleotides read TGTGCCAGCAGCCACGTGGGACTAGCGGGCCACACTAGCACAGATACGCAGTATTTT.

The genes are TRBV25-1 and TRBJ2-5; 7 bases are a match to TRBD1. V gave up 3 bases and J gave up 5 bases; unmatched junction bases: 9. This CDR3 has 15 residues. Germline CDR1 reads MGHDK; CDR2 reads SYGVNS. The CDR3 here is CASSDNRQGGETQYF. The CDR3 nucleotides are TGTGCCAGCAGTGACAATCGACAGGGTGGGGAGACCCAGTACTTC. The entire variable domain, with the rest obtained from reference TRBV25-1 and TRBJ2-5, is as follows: EADIYQTPRYLVIGTGKKITLECSQTMGHDKMYWYQQDPGMELHLIHYSYGVNSTEKGDLSSESTVSRIRTEHFPLTLESARPSHTSQYLCASSDNRQGGETQYFGPGTRLLVL.

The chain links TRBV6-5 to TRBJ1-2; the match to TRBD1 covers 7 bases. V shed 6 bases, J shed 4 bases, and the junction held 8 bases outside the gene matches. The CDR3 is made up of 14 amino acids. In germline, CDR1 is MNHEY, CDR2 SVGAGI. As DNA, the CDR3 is TGTGCCAGCAGCCTAACCGGGACAGCCTATGGCTACACCTTC. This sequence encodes CASSLTGTAYGYTF.

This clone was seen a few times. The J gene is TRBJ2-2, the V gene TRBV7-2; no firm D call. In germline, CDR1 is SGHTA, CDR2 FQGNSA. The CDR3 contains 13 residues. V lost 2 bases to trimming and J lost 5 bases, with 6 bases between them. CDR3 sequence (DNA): TGTGCCAGCAGCTTATCGTATACCGGGGAGCTGTTTTTT. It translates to CASSLSYTGELFF.

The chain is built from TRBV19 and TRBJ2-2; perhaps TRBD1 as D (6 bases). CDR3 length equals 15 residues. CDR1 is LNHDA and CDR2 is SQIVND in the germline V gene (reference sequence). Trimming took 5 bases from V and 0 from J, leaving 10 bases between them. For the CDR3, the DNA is TGTGCCAGTAGTTGGGCAGGGGCGAACACCGGGGAGCTGTTTTTT. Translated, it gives CASSWAGANTGELFF.

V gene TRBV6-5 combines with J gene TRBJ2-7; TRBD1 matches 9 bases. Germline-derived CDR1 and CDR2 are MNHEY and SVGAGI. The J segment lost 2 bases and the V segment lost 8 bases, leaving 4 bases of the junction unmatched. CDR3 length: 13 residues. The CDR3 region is CASWDRAAYEQYF. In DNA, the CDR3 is TGTGCCAGCTGGGACAGGGCTGCCTACGAGCAGTACTTC.

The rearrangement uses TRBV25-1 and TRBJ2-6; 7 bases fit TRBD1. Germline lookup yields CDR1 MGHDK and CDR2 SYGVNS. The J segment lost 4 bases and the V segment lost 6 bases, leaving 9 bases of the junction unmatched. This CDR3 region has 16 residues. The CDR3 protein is CASSWDRGSGANVLTF. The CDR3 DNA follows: TGTGCCAGCAGCTGGGACAGAGGGTCCGGGGCCAACGTCCTGACTTTC. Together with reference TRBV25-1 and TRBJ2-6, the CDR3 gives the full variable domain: EADIYQTPRYLVIGTGKKITLECSQTMGHDKMYWYQQDPGMELHLIHYSYGVNSTEKGDLSSESTVSRIRTEHFPLTLESARPSHTSQYLCASSWDRGSGANVLTFGAGSRLTVL.

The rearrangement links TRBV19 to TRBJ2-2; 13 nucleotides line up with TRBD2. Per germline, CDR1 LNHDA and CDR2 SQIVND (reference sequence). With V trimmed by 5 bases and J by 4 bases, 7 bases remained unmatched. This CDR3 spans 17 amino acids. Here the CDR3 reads CASSHLTSGRGTGELFF. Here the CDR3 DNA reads TGTGCCAGTAGTCACCTAACTAGCGGGAGGGGCACCGGGGAGCTGTTTTTT.

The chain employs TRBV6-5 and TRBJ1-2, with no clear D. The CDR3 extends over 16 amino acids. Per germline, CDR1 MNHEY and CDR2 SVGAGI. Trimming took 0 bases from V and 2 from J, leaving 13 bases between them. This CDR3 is CASSYSPGGGNYGYTF. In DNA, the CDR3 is TGTGCCAGCAGTTACTCCCCGGGTGGTGGCAACTATGGCTACACCTTC.